A single sample is the source of the 5 T cell receptor beta chains below, sequenced in a study of cytomegalovirus exposure and HLA in healthy donors. PCR primers comprised 60 Vbeta and 13 Jbeta primers. The data were produced by immunoSEQ multiplex PCR, yet TCRdb's version contains in-frame clones alone and is incomplete. The sample shows about 200,000 clones, around 82% of them seen only once. The sequenced sample was PBMCs. These receptors all stem from a woman in her twenties or thirties in good health and CMV-seronegative.

V and J are TRBV28 and TRBJ1-1, with 9 bases lining up with TRBD1. Germline trimming cut 6 bases from V and 1 base from J; bases unmatched to any gene: 0. This CDR3 comprises 13 residues. Germline CDR1 and CDR2: MDHEN and SYDVKM. CDR3 protein: CASRTGGNTEAFF. The DNA of the CDR3 is TGTGCCAGCAGGACAGGGGGGAACACTGAAGCTTTCTTT.

The chain has TRBV23-1 and TRBJ2-7; TRBD2 matches at 7 bases. TRBV23-1 is known as an ORF, though its function is uncertain. The V segment lost 0 bases and the J segment 6 bases; nucleotides outside the gene matches: 14. The CDR3 extends over 17 amino acids. CDR3: CASSQSGLAGCLGEQYF. CDR3 DNA sequence: TGCGCCAGCAGTCAATCCGGGTTAGCGGGTTGCTTGGGCGAGCAGTACTTC.

This clone was observed a single time. CDR3 in amino acids: CASSFQAFGEKLFF. CDR3 coding DNA: TGTGCCAGCAGCTTCCAGGCTTTCGGTGAAAAACTGTTTTTT. This chain joins TRBV7-9 and TRBJ1-4, with unresolved D. This CDR3 is 14 amino acids long. V lost 3 bases and J lost 7, with 12 bases in between. CDR1 and CDR2 from the germline V gene are SEHNR and FQNEAQ (reference sequence).

Here the CDR3 DNA reads TGTGCCACCTCCCGAACAGGTCGTGGAAACACCATATATTTT. Translation: CATSRTGRGNTIYF. The chain employs TRBV15 and TRBJ1-3; D is possibly TRBD1 (5 bases). The V and J ends lost 8 bases and 3 bases respectively, with 14 bases between them. CDR1 LNHNV and CDR2 YYDKDF come from the germline V gene (reference sequence). The CDR3 consists of 14 residues.

The CDR3 is CASSIRGVGQPQHF. The CDR3, as DNA: TGTGCCAGTAGTATCAGGGGGGTCGGTCAGCCCCAGCATTTT. The chain uses TRBV19 and TRBJ1-5; 7 bases align to TRBD1. The V segment lost 3 bases and the J segment 6 bases; nucleotides outside the gene matches: 5. CDR1 and CDR2 from the germline V gene are LNHDA and SQIVND (reference sequence). The CDR3 consists of 14 residues.